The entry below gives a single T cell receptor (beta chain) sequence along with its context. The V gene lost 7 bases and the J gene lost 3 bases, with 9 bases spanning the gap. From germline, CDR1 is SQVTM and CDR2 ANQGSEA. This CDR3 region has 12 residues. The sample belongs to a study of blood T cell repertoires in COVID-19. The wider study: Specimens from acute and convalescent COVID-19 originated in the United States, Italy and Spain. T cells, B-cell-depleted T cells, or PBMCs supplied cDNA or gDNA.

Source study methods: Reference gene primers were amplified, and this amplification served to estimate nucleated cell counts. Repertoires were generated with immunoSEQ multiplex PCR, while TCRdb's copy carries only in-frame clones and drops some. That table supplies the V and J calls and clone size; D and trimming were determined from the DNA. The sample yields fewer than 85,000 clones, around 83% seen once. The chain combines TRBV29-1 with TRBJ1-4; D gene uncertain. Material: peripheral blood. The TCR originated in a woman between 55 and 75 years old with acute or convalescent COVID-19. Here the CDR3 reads CSATVANEKLFF. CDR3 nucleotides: TGCAGCGCCACGGTAGCTAATGAAAAACTGTTTTTT.